Each of the 24 T cell receptor beta chains below was sequenced from the same sample in a study of early T cells in non-severe SARS-CoV-2 infection. TCRdb reprocessed the 5' RACE reads via MiXCR and lists one record per CDR3 protein. The repertoire has about 67,000 distinct CDR3 sequences, 9.5% to 13% of them found once; the top ten carry around 4%. Sequences were obtained from whole blood. The origin of the receptors is an adult who was a healthcare worker with PCR-confirmed SARS-CoV-2 infection or an uninfected control (not recorded which).

The chain employs TRBV20-1 and TRBJ1-6, with D perhaps TRBD1 (5 bases). Germline V gives CDR1 DFQATT, CDR2 SNEGSKA (reference sequence). The CDR3 is made up of 16 amino acids. V gave up 3 bases and J gave up 5 bases, with 17 bases separating them. The CDR3 nucleotides read TGCAGTGCTAGGGCCCCTGATGGGGCAGATAATTCACCCCTCCACTTT. The encoded protein is CSARAPDGADNSPLHF.

The rearrangement uses TRBV29-1 and TRBJ2-5; no reliable D call. From germline, CDR1 is SQVTM and CDR2 ANQGSEA. The CDR3 runs to 14 residues. Trimming left V 3 bases short and J 2 bases short, with 13 bases between. Here the CDR3 reads CSVESGVEQETQYF. In DNA form, the CDR3 reads TGCAGCGTTGAGTCGGGCGTGGAACAAGAGACCCAGTACTTC. The full variable domain, its missing parts supplied by reference TRBV29-1 and TRBJ2-5, is SAVISQKPSRDICQRGTSLTIQCQVDSQVTMMFWYRQQPGQSLTLIATANQGSEATYESGFVIDKFPISRPNLTFSTLTVSNMSPEDSSIYLCSVESGVEQETQYFGPGTRLLVL.

Notes on this clonotype: This may stem from a read error, because a much larger clone lies one nucleotide away. The J gene is TRBJ2-1, the V gene TRBV2; D remains ambiguous. Germline V gives CDR1 SNHLY, CDR2 FYNNEI. CDR3 size: 16 residues. The CDR3 loop reads CASIPGITRKYNERFF. DNA for the CDR3: TGTGCCAGCATCCCGGGTATTACCCGCAAGTACAATGAGCGGTTCTTC.

The rearrangement links TRBV24-1 to TRBJ2-3; D gene unclear. The CDR3 is made up of 14 amino acids. Germline V gene data show CDR1 as KGHDR and CDR2 as SFDVKD. V dropped 4 bases and J dropped 3 bases, with 10 bases sitting between them. The CDR3 coding sequence is TGTGCCACCAGTGAAACCGGCCTTACAGATACGCAGTATTTT. Translated: CATSETGLTDTQYF.

This clonotype has ten or more counts. The chain joins TRBV7-6 to TRBJ2-6; 8 bases are shared with TRBD1. This CDR3 has 16 amino acids. The trim removed 4 bases at V and 4 bases at J, leaving 6 bases unmatched. In germline, CDR1 is SGHVS, CDR2 FNYEAQ. This CDR3 reads CASSSRTGSGANVLTF. The DNA of the CDR3 is TGTGCCAGCAGCTCCCGGACAGGGAGCGGGGCCAACGTCCTGACTTTC.

The sample holds many counts of this clonotype. The chain is built from TRBV11-2 and TRBJ2-5; D is unclear. The CDR3 runs to 15 residues. Per the germline V gene, CDR1 is SGHAT and CDR2 is FQNNGV. V shed 5 bases and J shed 4 bases, with 17 bases lying between them. CDR3 in DNA: TGTGCCAGCAGCCCCCCCCCGCGCGCGACAGAGACCCAGTACTTC. Its protein is CASSPPPRATETQYF.

The chain combines TRBV30 with TRBJ1-2; perhaps TRBD1 as D (6 bases). The CDR3 loop spans 12 amino acids. The V gene lost 2 bases and the J gene lost 4 bases, with 8 bases spanning the gap. Germline V CDR1 and CDR2: GTSNPN, SVGIG (reference sequence). The CDR3 bases are TGTGCCTGGAGTATGGGGGCCTATGGCTACACCTTC. Translated: CAWSMGAYGYTF.

This clonotype showed up many times. The chain recombines TRBV20-1 with TRBJ2-2, with a tentative D call TRBD2 (6 bases). Germline CDR1 DFQATT, CDR2 SNEGSKA (reference sequence). The CDR3 covers 17 residues. V lost 8 bases to trimming and J lost 6 bases, with 28 bases between them. CDR3 residues: CSPHPLMGVAVSGELFF. DNA for the CDR3: TGCAGTCCCCACCCCTTAATGGGGGTAGCGGTATCCGGGGAGCTGTTTTTT.

In its sample, this clonotype was seen many times. This chain uses TRBV28 with TRBJ2-7, with 10 bases aligning to TRBD1. With 6 bases clipped from V and 6 bases from J, the junction kept 11 bases outside the gene matches. Germline V CDR1 and CDR2: MDHEN, SYDVKM. CDR3 length equals 15 residues. The CDR3 coding sequence is TGTGCCAGCAGCTCCCCCGGGACAGGGGAAATCGAGCAGTACTTC. Translating gives CASSSPGTGEIEQYF.

The chain is built from TRBV11-2 and TRBJ2-7; 14 bases are a match to TRBD2. With V trimmed by 5 bases and J by 7 bases, 10 bases remained unmatched. CDR3 length: 16 residues. Germline-derived CDR1 and CDR2 are SGHAT and FQNNGV. CDR3 sequence reads: CASSIRLAGGLGEQYF. DNA for the CDR3: TGTGCCAGCAGCATTCGACTAGCGGGAGGGCTGGGGGAGCAGTACTTC.

The rearrangement links TRBV9 to TRBJ2-3, with D tentatively TRBD1 (6 bases). This CDR3 has 13 amino acids. V was pared by 0 bases and J by 5 bases, with 7 bases between. Per germline, CDR1 SGDLS and CDR2 YYNGEE. DNA for the CDR3: TGTGCCAGCAGCGTAGAGGGGGTAGATACGCAGTATTTT. Translated: CASSVEGVDTQYF.

The chain employs TRBV12-3 or TRBV12-4 and TRBJ2-7, with a weak D call TRBD2 (5 bases). CDR3 length equals 13 residues. Trimming stripped 8 bases from V and 4 bases from J, with 15 bases between. The CDR3 protein is CASRGSSGYEQYF. CDR3 bases: TGTGCCAGCCGAGGGTCCTCCGGGTACGAGCAGTACTTC.

The J gene is TRBJ2-1, the V gene TRBV5-5; TRBD2 is a possible D gene (5 bases). This CDR3 contains 16 residues. Germline V gene data show CDR1 as SGHKS and CDR2 as YYEKEE (reference sequence). The V end was cut by 0 bases, the J end by 3 bases, with 13 bases between. CDR3 loop: CASSLVAGLGYNEQFF. The CDR3 DNA reads as TGTGCCAGCAGCTTGGTCGCGGGCCTCGGCTACAATGAGCAGTTCTTC.

This clonotype appeared many times. The rearrangement joins TRBV11-2 to TRBJ2-7, with no clear D. V shed 0 bases and J shed 3 bases, with 12 bases lying between them. CDR3 length: 15 residues. Looked up from germline, CDR1 is SGHAT and CDR2 is FQNNGV. The CDR3 DNA follows: TGTGCCAGCAGCTTAGATAGACAATCGAGCTACGAGCAGTACTTC. Translating gives CASSLDRQSSYEQYF.

There are a few counts of this clonotype. V usage is TRBV6-5 and J usage is TRBJ2-3; 9 nucleotides line up with TRBD2. Trimming took 0 bases from V and 4 from J; bases not matched to a gene: 5. The germline V gene has CDR1 MNHEY and CDR2 SVGAGI. The CDR3 is 16 residues long. The CDR3 is CASSYSWTSVADTQYF. For the CDR3, the DNA is TGTGCCAGCAGTTACTCCTGGACTAGCGTCGCAGATACGCAGTATTTT.

V and J are TRBV29-1 and TRBJ2-3; 9 nucleotides line up with TRBD1. The CDR3 loop spans 14 amino acids. V lost 5 bases, J lost 2 bases, and 5 bases stayed unmatched. Germline V lookup: CDR1 SQVTM, CDR2 ANQGSEA. CDR3 residues: CSVSGTGHTDTQYF. The CDR3 DNA follows: TGCAGCGTTTCCGGGACAGGGCACACAGATACGCAGTATTTT.

In its sample, this clonotype was seen a few times. The chain joins TRBV27 to TRBJ2-7, with TRBD1 as a possible D gene (6 bases). Trimming took off 4 bases at V and 3 bases at J, with 10 bases between the two ends. The CDR3 covers 13 residues. Looked up from germline, CDR1 is MNHEY and CDR2 is SMNVEV (reference sequence). CDR3 residues: CASSSVGGYEQYF. In DNA, the CDR3 is TGTGCCAGCAGTTCGGTAGGGGGCTACGAGCAGTACTTC.

The chain has TRBV7-3 and TRBJ2-2, with 7 bases aligning to TRBD2. The CDR3 has 16 amino acids. Germline-derived CDR1 and CDR2 are SGHTA and FQGTGA. The V gene end was trimmed by 5 bases and the J gene end by 2 bases; junction bases not matched to a gene: 8. The CDR3 is CASSQGAGFNTGELFF. CDR3 DNA: TGTGCCAGCAGCCAGGGAGCGGGATTCAACACCGGGGAGCTGTTTTTT.

Here the CDR3 reads CASRREGATDTQYF. CDR3 coding DNA: TGTGCCAGCAGGCGGGAGGGAGCCACAGATACGCAGTATTTT. The genes are TRBV7-9 and TRBJ2-3; 9 nucleotides agree with TRBD2. The J segment lost 2 bases and the V segment lost 6 bases, leaving 3 bases of the junction unmatched. Per germline, CDR1 SEHNR and CDR2 FQNEAQ (reference sequence). The CDR3 has 14 residues.

This clonotype was seen at least ten times. The rearrangement uses TRBV7-9 and TRBJ1-2; D unclear. V gave up 1 base and J gave up 3 bases, with 3 bases separating them. This CDR3 comprises 12 residues. The germline CDR1 and CDR2 sequences are SEHNR and FQNEAQ (reference sequence). The CDR3 region is CASSLGDYGYTF. The CDR3 DNA reads TGTGCCAGCAGCTTAGGGGACTATGGCTACACCTTC.

J is TRBJ2-1 and V is TRBV29-1, with no clear D. The CDR3 spans 12 residues. Germline V gene sequence: CDR1 SQVTM, CDR2 ANQGSEA. V shed 5 bases and J shed 4 bases, with 9 bases lying between them. The CDR3 DNA reads TGCAGCGTTATAGCCAATTACAATGAGCAGTTCTTC. This encodes CSVIANYNEQFF.

This rearrangement joins TRBV5-1 to TRBJ1-1; no reliable D call. The CDR3 totals 12 residues. V shed 0 bases and J shed 7 bases, with 7 bases lying between them. The V gene's germline CDR1 is SGHRS and CDR2 YFSETQ. The CDR3 region has the DNA TGCGCCAGCAGCTTGGAAGGGAATGAAGCTTTCTTT. Residues: CASSLEGNEAFF. Combining the CDR3 with reference TRBV5-1 and TRBJ1-1 gives the whole variable domain KAGVTQTPRYLIKTRGQQVTLSCSPISGHRSVSWYQQTPGQGLQFLFEYFSETQRNKGNFPGRFSGRQFSNSRSEMNVSTLELGDSALYLCASSLEGNEAFFGQGTRLTVV.

This clonotype was recorded many times. This chain joins TRBV5-4 and TRBJ2-2; tentative D call: TRBD1 (5 bases). Germline V lookup: CDR1 SGHNT, CDR2 YYREEE (reference sequence). Trimming took off 1 base at V and 5 bases at J, with 9 bases between the two ends. The CDR3 has 14 residues. This CDR3 is CASSLQGRTGELFF. Here the CDR3 DNA reads TGTGCCAGCAGCTTGCAGGGTCGAACCGGGGAGCTGTTTTTT.

This clonotype occurred many times. In DNA form, the CDR3 reads TGTGCCAGCAGCTTAGCAGGACTTATCTCTGGAAACACCATATATTTT. Translating it yields CASSLAGLISGNTIYF. The J gene is TRBJ1-3, the V gene TRBV7-9; D is unclear. CDR1 is SEHNR, CDR2 FQNEAQ, per germline (reference sequence). This CDR3 has 16 amino acids. The germline V and J ends were trimmed by 0 bases and 0 bases, with 9 bases remaining between them.